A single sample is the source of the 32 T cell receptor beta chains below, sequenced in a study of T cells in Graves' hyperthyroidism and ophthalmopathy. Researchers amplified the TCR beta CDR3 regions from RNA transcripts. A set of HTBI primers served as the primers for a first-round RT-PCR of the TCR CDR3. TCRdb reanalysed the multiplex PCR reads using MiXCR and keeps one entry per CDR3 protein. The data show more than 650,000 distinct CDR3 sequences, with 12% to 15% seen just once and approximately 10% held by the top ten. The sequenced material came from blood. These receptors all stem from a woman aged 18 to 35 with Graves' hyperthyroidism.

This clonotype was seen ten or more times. CDR3: CASSLVPGQVLQTQYF. In DNA, the CDR3 is TGTGCCAGCAGCCTGGTACCGGGACAGGTCCTACAGACCCAGTACTTC. The V and J genes are TRBV5-6 and TRBJ2-5; 8 bases line up with TRBD1. The V gene's germline CDR1 is SGHDT and CDR2 YYEEEE. CDR3 size: 16 residues. The J segment lost 6 bases and the V segment lost 4 bases, leaving 14 bases of the junction unmatched.

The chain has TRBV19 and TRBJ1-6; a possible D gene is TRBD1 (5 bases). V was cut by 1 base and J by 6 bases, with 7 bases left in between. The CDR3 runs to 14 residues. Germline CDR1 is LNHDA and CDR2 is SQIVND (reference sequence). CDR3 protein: CASSIGDSNSPLHF. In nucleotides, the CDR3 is TGTGCCAGTAGTATAGGAGACAGTAATTCACCCCTCCACTTT.

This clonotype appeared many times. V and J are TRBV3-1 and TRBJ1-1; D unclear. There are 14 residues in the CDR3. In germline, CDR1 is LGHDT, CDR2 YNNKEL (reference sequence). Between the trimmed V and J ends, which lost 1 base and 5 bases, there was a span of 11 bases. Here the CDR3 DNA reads TGTGCCAGCAGCCAAGTAGGGATATCGACTGAAGCTTTCTTT. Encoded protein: CASSQVGISTEAFF.

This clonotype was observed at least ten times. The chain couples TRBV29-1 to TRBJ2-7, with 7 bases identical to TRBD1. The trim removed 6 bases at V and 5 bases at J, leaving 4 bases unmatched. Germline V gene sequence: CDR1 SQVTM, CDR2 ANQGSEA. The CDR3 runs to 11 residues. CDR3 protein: CSVNRGHEQYF. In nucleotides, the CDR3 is TGCAGCGTCAACAGGGGCCACGAGCAGTACTTC.

CDR3 loop: CASSQALALNNEQFF. DNA of the CDR3: TGCGCCAGCAGCCAAGCACTAGCGCTGAACAATGAGCAGTTCTTC. The V call is TRBV4-1, the J call TRBJ2-1; 7 bases are shared with TRBD2. Germline V gene data show CDR1 as MGHRA and CDR2 as YSYEKL. The CDR3 is 15 amino acids. V dropped 1 base and J dropped 5; count of bases not matched to a gene: 5.

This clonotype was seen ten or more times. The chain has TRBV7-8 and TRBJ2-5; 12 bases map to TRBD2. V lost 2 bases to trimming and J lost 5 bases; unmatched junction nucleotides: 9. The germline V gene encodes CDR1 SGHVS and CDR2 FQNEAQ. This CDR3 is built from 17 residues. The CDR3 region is CASSLNLAGGPPETQYF. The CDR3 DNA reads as TGTGCCAGCAGCTTAAATCTAGCGGGAGGGCCTCCGGAGACCCAGTACTTC.

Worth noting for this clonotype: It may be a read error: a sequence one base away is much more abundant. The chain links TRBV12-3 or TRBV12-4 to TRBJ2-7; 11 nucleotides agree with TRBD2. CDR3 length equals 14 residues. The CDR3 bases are TGTGTCAGCAGTTTAACTAGCGGGAGTGGCGAGCAGTACTTC. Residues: CVSSLTSGSGEQYF.

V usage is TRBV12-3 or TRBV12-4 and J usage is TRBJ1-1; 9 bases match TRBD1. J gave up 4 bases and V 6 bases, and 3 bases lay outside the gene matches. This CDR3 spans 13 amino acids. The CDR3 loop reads CASRGQGFTEAFF. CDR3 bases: TGTGCCAGCAGGGGACAGGGATTCACTGAAGCTTTCTTT.

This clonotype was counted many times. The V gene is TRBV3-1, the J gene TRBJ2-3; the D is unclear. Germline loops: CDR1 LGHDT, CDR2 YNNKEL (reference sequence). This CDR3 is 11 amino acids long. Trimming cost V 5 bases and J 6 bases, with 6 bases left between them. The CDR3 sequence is CASSTPDTQYF. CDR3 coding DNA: TGTGCCAGCAGCACGCCGGATACGCAGTATTTT.

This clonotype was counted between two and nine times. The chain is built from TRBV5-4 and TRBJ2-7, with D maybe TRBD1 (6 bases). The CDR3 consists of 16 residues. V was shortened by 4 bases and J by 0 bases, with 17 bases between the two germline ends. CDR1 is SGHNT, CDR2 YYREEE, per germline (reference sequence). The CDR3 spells CASSAKDRAYSYEQYF. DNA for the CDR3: TGTGCCAGCAGCGCCAAGGACAGAGCTTACTCCTACGAGCAGTACTTC. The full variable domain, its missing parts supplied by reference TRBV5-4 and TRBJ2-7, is ETGVTQSPTHLIKTRGQQVTLRCSSQSGHNTVSWYQQALGQGPQFIFQYYREEENGRGNFPPRFSGLQFPNYSSELNVNALELDDSALYLCASSAKDRAYSYEQYFGPGTRLTVT.

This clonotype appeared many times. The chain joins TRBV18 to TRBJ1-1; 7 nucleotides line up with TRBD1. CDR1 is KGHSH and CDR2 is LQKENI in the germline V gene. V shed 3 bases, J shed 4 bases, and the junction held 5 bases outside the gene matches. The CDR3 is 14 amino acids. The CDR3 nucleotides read TGTGCCAGCTCACCGTTAGACAGGGTCACTGAAGCTTTCTTT. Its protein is CASSPLDRVTEAFF.

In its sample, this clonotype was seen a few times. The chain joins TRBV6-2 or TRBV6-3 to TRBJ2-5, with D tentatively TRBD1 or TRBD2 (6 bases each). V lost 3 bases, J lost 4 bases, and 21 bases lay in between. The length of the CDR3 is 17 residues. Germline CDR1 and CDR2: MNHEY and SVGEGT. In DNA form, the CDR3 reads TGTGCCAGCAGTTATGGGGATTTGGGGGGCCGAGGAGAGACCCAGTACTTC. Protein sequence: CASSYGDLGGRGETQYF.

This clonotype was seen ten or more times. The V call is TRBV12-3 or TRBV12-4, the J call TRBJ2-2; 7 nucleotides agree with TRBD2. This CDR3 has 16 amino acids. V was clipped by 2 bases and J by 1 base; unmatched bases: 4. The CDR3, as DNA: TGTGCCAGCAGTTTACGGTCTAGCGGGAACACCGGGGAGCTGTTTTTT. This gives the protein CASSLRSSGNTGELFF.

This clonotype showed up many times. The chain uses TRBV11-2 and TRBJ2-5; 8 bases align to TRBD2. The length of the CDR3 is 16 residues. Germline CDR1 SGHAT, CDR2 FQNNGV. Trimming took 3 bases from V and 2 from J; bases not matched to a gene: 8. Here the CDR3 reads CASSFSAGVVQETQYF. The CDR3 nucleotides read TGTGCCAGCAGCTTTTCAGCGGGAGTTGTTCAAGAGACCCAGTACTTC.

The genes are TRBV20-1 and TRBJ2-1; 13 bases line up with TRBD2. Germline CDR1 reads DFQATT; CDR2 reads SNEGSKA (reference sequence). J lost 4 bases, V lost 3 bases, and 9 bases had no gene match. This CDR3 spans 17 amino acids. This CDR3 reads CSAREGLAGVGYNEQFF. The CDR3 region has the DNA TGCAGTGCTAGGGAAGGACTAGCGGGAGTAGGGTACAATGAGCAGTTCTTC.

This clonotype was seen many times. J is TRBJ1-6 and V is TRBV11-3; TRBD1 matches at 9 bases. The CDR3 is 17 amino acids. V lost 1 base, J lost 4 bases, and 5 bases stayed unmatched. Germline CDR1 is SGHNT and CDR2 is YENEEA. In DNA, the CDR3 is TGTGCCAGCAGCTTAGGAGTCGGGACAGGGTATAATTCACCCCTCCACTTT. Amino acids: CASSLGVGTGYNSPLHF.

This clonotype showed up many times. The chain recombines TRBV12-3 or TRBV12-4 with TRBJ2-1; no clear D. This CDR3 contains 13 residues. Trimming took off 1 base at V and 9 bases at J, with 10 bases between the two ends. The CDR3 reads CASSLGGTIEQFF. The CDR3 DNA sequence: TGTGCCAGCAGTTTAGGGGGAACGATTGAGCAGTTCTTC.

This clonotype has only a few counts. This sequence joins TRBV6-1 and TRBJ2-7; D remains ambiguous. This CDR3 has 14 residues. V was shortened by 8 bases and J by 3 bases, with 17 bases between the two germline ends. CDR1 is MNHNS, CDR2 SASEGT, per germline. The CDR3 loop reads CASASPGSNYEQYF. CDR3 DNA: TGTGCCAGCGCCTCCCCCGGGTCAAACTACGAGCAGTACTTC.

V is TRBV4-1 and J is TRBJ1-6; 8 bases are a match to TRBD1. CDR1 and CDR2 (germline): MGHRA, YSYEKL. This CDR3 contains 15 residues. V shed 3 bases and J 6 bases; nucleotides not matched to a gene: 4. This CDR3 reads CASSHGQGGNSPLHF. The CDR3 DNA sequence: TGCGCCAGCAGCCACGGACAGGGTGGTAATTCACCCCTCCACTTT.

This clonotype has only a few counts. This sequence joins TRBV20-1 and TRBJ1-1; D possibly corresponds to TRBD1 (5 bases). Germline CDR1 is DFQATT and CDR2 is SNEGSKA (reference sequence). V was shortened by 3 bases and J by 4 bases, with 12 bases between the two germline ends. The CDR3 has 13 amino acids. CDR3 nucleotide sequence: TGCAGTGCTAGTCCATCAGGGTTCACTGAAGCTTTCTTT. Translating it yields CSASPSGFTEAFF.

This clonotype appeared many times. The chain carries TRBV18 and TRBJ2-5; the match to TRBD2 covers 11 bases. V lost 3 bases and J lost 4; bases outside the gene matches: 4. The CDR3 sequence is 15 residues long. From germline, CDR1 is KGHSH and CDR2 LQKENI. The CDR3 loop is CASSPTSGILETQYF. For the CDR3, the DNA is TGTGCCAGCTCACCGACTAGCGGGATTTTAGAGACCCAGTACTTC. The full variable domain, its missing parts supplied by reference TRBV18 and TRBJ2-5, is NAGVMQNPRHLVRRRGQEARLRCSPMKGHSHVYWYRQLPEEGLKFMVYLQKENIIDESGMPKERFSAEFPKEGPSILRIQQVVRGDSAAYFCASSPTSGILETQYFGPGTRLLVL.

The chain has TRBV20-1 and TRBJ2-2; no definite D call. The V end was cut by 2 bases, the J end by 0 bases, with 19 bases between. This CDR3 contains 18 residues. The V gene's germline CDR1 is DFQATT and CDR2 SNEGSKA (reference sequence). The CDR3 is CSARLGYGRRTNTGELFF. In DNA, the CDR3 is TGCAGTGCTAGACTAGGGTATGGGCGGCGGACGAACACCGGGGAGCTGTTTTTT.

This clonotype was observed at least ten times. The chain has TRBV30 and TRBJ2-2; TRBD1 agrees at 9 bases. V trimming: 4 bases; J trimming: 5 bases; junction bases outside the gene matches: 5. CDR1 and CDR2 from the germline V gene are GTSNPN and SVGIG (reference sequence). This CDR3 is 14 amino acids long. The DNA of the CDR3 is TGTGCCTGGAAACGGGACAGGGAAACCGGGGAGCTGTTTTTT. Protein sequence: CAWKRDRETGELFF. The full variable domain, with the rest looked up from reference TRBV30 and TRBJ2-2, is SQTIHQWPATLVQPVGSPLSLECTVEGTSNPNLYWYRQAAGRGLQLLFYSVGIGQISSEVPQNLSASRPQDRQFILSSKKLLLSDSGFYLCAWKRDRETGELFFGEGSRLTVL.

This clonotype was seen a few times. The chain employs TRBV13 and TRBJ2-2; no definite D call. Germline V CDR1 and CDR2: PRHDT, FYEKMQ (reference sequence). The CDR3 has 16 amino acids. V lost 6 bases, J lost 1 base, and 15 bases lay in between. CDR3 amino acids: CASRLAMSGNTGELFF. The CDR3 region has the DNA TGTGCCAGCAGACTTGCGATGTCAGGGAACACCGGGGAGCTGTTTTTT.

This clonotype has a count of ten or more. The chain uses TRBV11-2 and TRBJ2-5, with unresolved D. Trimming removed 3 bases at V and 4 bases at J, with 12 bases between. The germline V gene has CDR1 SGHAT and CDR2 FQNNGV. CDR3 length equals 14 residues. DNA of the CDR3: TGTGCCAGCAGCTTTACCCGGGTCCTAGAGACCCAGTACTTC. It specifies CASSFTRVLETQYF.

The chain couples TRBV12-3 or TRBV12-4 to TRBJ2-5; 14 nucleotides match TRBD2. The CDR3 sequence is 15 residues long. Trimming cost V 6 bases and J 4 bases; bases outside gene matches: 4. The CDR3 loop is CASRSGLAGVETQYF. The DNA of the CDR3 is TGTGCCAGCAGGTCGGGACTAGCGGGAGTAGAGACCCAGTACTTC.

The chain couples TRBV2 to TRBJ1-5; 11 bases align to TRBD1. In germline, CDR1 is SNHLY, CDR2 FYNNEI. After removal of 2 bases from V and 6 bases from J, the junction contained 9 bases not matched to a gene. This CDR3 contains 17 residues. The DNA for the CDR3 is TGTGCCAGCAGTGAATACGTGGGACAGGGGGGGGGTCAGCCCCAGCATTTT. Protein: CASSEYVGQGGGQPQHF.

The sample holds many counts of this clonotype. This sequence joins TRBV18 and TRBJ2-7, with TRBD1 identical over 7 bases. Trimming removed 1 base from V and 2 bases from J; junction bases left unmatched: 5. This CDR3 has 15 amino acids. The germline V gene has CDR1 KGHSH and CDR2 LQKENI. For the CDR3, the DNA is TGTGCCAGCTCACCACGCGACAGGGTCACCTACGAGCAGTACTTC. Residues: CASSPRDRVTYEQYF.

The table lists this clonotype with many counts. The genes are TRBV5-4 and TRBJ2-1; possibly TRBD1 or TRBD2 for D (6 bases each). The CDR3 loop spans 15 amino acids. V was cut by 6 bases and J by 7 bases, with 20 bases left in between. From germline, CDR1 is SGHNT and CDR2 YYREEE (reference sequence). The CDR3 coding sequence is TGTGCCAGCATAGCACAGGGAGGTGTCAGGAATGAGCAGTTCTTC. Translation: CASIAQGGVRNEQFF.

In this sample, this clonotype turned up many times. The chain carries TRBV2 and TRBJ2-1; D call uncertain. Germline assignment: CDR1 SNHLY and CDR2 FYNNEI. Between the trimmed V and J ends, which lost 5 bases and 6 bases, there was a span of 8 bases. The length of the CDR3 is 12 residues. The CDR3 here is CASSNTANEQFF. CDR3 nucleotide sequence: TGTGCCAGCAGTAACACAGCCAATGAGCAGTTCTTC.

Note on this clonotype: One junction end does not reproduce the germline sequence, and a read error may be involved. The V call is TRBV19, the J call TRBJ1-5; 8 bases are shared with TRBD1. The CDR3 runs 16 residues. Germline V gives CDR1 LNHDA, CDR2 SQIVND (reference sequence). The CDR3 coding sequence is TGCGCCAGTAGTCGGATGGACAGGGCCCTGACTCAGCCCCAGCATTTT. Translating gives CASSRMDRALTQPQHF.

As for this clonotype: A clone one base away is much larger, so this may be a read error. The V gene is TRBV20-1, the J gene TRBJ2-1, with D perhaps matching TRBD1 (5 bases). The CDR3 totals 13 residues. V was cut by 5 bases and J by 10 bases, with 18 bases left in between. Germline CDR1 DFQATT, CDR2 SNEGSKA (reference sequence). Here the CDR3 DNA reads TGCAGTGCTCCCCCCAGAGACAGATACGAGCAGTTCTTC. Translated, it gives CSAPPRDRYEQFF.